The clone carrying this T cell receptor beta chain has just a few counts. Sample-barcoded 5' priming and a J-beta primer mix drove a second PCR of roughly 6 to 12 cycles. With 12 random nucleotides, a template-switch adaptor tagged each individual cDNA molecule. In TCRdb, the 5' RACE reads were re-called with MiXCR into one record per CDR3 protein. The sample records over 600,000 distinct CDR3 sequences, roughly 46% being singletons. This sample was taken from a study of blood T cells in healthy people across ages. Overall study: Through template switching, about one barcoded beta molecule was captured per two T cells, as measured in model experiments.

The CDR3 totals 17 residues. The germline V gene encodes CDR1 MNHEY and CDR2 SVGAGI. The ends lost 4 bases at V and 1 base at J; junction bases unmatched: 4. Each of the donors had ten milliliters of peripheral blood drawn into EDTA-treated Vacutainer tubes. The sequence derives from an older man in good health. V usage is TRBV6-5 and J usage is TRBJ2-4; 13 nucleotides align to TRBD2. Input material: blood. The CDR3 coding sequence is TGTGCCAGCAGTTGGACTAGCGGGAGTGGGGCCAAAAACATTCAGTACTTC. Translation: CASSWTSGSGAKNIQYF.